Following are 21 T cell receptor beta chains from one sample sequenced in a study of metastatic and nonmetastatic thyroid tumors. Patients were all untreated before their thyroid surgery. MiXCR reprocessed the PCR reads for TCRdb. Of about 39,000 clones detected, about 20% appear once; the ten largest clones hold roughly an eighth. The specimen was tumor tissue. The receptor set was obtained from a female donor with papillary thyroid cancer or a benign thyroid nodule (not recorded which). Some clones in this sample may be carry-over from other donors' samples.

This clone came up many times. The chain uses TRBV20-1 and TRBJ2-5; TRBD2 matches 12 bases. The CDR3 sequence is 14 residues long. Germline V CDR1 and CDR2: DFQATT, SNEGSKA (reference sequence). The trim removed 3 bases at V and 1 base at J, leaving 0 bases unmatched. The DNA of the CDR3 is TGCAGTGCTAGGGGACTAGCGGGCCAAGAGACCCAGTACTTC. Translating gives CSARGLAGQETQYF.

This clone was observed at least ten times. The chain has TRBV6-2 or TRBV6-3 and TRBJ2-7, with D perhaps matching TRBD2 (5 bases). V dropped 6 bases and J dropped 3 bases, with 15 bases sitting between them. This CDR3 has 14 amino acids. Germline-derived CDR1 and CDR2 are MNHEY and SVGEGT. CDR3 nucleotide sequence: TGTGCCAGCAGGTCGTTGGGCCGGGGCTACGAGCAGTACTTC. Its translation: CASRSLGRGYEQYF.

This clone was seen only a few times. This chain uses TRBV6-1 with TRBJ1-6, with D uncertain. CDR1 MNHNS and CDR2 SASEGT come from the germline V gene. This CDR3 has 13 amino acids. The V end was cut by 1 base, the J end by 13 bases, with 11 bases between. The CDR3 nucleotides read TGTGCCAGCAGTGAAGGTTTTAGAGGGCCCCTCCACTTT. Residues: CASSEGFRGPLHF.

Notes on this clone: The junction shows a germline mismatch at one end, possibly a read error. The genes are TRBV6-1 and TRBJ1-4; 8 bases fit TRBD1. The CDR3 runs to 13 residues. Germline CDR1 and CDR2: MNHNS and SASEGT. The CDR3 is CASRTGVLEELFF. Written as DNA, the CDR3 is TGTGCCAGCAGGACAGGGGTGCTTGAAGAACTGTTTTTT.

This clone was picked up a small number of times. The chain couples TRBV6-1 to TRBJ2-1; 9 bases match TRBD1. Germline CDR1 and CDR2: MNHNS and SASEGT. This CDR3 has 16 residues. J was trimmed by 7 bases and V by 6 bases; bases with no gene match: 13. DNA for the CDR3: TGTGCCAGCAGGGGACAGGGACTCGGGGGGAAAAATGAGCAGTTCTTC. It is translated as CASRGQGLGGKNEQFF.

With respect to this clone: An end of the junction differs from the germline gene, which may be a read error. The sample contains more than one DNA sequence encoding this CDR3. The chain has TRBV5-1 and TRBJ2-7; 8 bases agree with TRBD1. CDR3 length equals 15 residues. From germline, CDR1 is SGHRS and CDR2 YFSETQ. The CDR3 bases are TGCGCCAGCAGACACGGGACAGGTACCTCCTATGAGCAGTACTTC. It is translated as CASRHGTGTSYEQYF.

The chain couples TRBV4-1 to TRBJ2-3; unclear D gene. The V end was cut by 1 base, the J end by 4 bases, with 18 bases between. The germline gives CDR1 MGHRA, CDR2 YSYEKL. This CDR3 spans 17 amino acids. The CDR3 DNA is TGCGCCAGCAGCCAAGCTTTCTCTGGTAGGCCCGCAGATACGCAGTATTTT. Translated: CASSQAFSGRPADTQYF.

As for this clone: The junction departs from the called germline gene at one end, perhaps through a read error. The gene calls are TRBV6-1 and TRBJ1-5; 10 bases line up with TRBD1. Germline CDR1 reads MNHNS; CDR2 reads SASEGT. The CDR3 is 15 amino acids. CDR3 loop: CASNEDRGPREVQHF. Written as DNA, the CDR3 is TGTGCCAGCAATGAAGACAGGGGGCCACGTGAGGTCCAGCATTTT.

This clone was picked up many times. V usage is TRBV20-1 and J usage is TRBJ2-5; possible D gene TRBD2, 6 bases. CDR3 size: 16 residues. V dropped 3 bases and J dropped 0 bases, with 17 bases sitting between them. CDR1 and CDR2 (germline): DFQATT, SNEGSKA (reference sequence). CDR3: CSASPVRGRDQETQYF. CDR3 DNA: TGCAGTGCTAGTCCCGTCCGGGGGAGAGACCAAGAGACCCAGTACTTC.

The CDR3: CASRWDNNSPLHF. The CDR3 DNA is TGTGCCAGCAGGTGGGACAATAATTCACCCCTCCACTTT. V usage is TRBV6-1 and J usage is TRBJ1-6; tentatively, D is TRBD1 (6 bases). V lost 6 bases, J lost 5 bases, and 8 bases lay in between. Per germline, CDR1 MNHNS and CDR2 SASEGT. This CDR3 is 13 amino acids long.

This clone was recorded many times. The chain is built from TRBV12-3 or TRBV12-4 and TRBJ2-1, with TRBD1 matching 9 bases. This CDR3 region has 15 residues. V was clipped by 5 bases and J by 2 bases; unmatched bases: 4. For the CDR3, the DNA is TGTGCCAGCAGTCCGGGACAGGGTCCCTACAATGAGCAGTTCTTC. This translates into CASSPGQGPYNEQFF.

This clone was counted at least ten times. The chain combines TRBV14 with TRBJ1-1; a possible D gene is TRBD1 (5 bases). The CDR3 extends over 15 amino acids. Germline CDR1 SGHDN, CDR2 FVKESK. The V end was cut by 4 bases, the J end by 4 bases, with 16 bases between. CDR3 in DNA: TGTGCCAGCAGCCTTCTCCCCGCGGGGGGCACTGAAGCTTTCTTT. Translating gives CASSLLPAGGTEAFF.

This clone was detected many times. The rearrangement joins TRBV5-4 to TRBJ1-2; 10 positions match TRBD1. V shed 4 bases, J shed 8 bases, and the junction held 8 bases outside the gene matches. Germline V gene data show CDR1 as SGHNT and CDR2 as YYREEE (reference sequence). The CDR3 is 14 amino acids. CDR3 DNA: TGTGCCAGCAGCATCGACAGGGGGCTGGAGGGCTACACCTTC. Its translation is CASSIDRGLEGYTF.

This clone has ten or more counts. The CDR3 coding sequence is TGTGCCAGCAGCGCGACAGCCGGCGGCTCCTATAATTCACCCCTCCACTTT. Translated: CASSATAGGSYNSPLHF. This chain joins TRBV9 and TRBJ1-6; maybe TRBD1 (5 bases). This CDR3 contains 17 residues. Trimming pared 3 bases from V and 0 bases from J, leaving 13 bases between. From germline, CDR1 is SGDLS and CDR2 YYNGEE. The complete variable domain, with remaining parts taken from reference TRBV9 and TRBJ1-6, reads DSGVTQTPKHLITATGQRVTLRCSPRSGDLSVYWYQQSLDQGLQFLIQYYNGEERAKGNILERFSAQQFPDLHSELNLSSLELGDSALYFCASSATAGGSYNSPLHFGNGTRLTVT.

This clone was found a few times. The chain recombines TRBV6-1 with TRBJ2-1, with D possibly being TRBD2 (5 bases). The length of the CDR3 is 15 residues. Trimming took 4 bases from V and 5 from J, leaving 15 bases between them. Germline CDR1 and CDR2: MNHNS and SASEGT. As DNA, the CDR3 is TGTGCCAGCAGTGCTACCCCCGGGATAAACAATGAGCAGTTCTTC. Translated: CASSATPGINNEQFF.

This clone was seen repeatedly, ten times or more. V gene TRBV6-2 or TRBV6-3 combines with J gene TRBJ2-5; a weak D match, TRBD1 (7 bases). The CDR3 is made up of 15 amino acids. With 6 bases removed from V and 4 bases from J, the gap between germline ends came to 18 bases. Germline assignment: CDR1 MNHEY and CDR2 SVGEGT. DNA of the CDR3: TGTGCCAGCAGCGGTACTCCAGGGGGGAGAGAGACCCAGTACTTC. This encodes CASSGTPGGRETQYF.

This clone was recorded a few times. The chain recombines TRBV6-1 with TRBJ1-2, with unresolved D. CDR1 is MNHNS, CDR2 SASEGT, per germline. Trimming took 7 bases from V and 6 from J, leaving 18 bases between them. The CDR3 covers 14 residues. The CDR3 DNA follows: TGTGCCAGCATCGAAGCCCGGAGGAGCGATGGCTACACCTTC. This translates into CASIEARRSDGYTF.

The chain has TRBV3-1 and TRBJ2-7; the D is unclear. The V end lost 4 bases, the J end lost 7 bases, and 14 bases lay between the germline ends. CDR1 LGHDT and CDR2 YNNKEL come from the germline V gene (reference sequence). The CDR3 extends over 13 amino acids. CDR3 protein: CASSRDGWGEQYF. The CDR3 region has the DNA TGTGCCAGCAGCCGCGACGGCTGGGGAGAGCAGTACTTC.

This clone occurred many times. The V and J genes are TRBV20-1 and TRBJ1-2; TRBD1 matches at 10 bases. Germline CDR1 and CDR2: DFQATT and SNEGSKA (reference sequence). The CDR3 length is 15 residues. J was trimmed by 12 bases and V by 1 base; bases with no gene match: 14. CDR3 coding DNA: TGCAGTGCTAGAGCCCCCCCGGGACAGGGGTATACGGACACCTTC. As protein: CSARAPPGQGYTDTF.

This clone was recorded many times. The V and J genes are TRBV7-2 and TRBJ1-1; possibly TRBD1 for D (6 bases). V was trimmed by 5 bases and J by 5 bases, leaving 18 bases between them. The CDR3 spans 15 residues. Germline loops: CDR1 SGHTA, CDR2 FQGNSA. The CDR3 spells CASSPPGGARTEAFF. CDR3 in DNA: TGTGCCAGCAGCCCTCCGGGGGGGGCGCGGACTGAAGCTTTCTTT.

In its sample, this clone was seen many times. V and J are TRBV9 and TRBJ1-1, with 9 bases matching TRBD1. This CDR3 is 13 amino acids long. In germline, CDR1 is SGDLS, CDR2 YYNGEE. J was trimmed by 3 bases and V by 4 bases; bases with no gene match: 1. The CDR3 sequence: CASSRDRDTEAFF. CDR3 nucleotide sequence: TGTGCCAGCAGCAGGGACAGGGACACTGAAGCTTTCTTT.